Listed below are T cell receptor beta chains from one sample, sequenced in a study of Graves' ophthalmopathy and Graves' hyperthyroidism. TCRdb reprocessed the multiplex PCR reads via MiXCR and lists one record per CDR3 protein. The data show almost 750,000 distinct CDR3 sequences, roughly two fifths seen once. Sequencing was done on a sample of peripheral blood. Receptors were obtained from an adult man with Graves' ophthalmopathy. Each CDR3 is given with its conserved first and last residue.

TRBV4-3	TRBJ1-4	CASSRGTVNEKLFF
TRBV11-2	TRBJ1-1	CASSFPRGVTEAFF
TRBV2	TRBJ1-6	CASRTRQGSTYNSPLHF
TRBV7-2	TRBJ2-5	CASSLDGASQETQYF
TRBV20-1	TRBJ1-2	CSARRQGDHYGYTF
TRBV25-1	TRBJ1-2	CASSKPRTGGYGYTF
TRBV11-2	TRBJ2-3	CASSFDRFTDTQYF
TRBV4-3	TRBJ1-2	CASSQDQTTPMRGYTF
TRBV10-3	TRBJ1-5	CAISEIYRNSNQPQHF
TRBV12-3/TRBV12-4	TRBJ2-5	CASSLWSSGRSETQYF
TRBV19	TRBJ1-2	CASSTYPNRERGYTF
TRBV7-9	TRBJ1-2	CASSAYRDLGSYGYTF
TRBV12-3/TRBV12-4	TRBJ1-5	CASSWTAGNQPQHF
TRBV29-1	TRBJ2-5	CSVEVWGGLGETQYF
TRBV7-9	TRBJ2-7	CASSLDGAGGFYEQYF
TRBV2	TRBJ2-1	CASSGAGGEQFF
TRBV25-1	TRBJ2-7	CASSEFGSSYEQYF
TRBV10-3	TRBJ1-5	CASSPDQKEQPQHF
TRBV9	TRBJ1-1	CASSPCLGQGMNTEAFF
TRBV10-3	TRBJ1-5	CASSNGFTGQPQHF
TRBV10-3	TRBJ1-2	CAISESERANYGYTF
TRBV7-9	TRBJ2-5	CASSLVASAGQETQYF
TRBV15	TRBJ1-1	CATSRGEGTGNTEAFF
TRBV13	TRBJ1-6	CASRPRDRANSPLHF